The source of this T cell receptor (beta chain) is a study of blood T cells in healthy people across ages. Overall study findings and caveats: TCR beta diversity per million T cells fell roughly linearly with age.

This clonotype was counted at least ten times. The antigen is not known. Per sample, no less than 5.5 micrograms of total RNA were extracted. A J-beta primer mix and a sample-barcoded 5' primer were used in a second PCR of roughly 6 to 12 cycles. One entry per CDR3 protein results from TCRdb running MiXCR on the 5' RACE reads. In the table there are hundreds of thousands of distinct CDR3 sequences, more than 40% of which are singletons. Germline CDR1 SNHLY, CDR2 FYNNEI. The V segment lost 7 bases and the J segment 0 bases; nucleotides outside the gene matches: 5. The CDR3 runs to 14 residues. Sequencing was performed on blood. The chain has TRBV2 and TRBJ1-2; TRBD1 aligns across 7 bases. The clonotype originates from a woman aged 60-75 years in good health. CDR3 amino acids: CASTAGQSNYGYTF. As DNA, the CDR3 is TGTGCCAGCACCGCGGGACAGTCTAACTATGGCTACACCTTC.